The clone carrying this T cell receptor beta chain was counted many times. MiXCR, run by TCRdb on the PCR reads, gives a single entry per CDR3 protein. The repertoire holds about 510,000 distinct CDR3 sequences, with about 21% as singletons. CDR3 length equals 13 residues. Germline CDR1 and CDR2: MNHEY and SMNVEV (reference sequence). V was cut by 0 bases and J by 3 bases, with 3 bases left in between. Libraries used about 18,000 to 1,100,000 sorted naive CD8 T cells and 10%, 30% or 50% RNA input. When naive CD8 T cells were sorted, they were gated as CD8+CD4-CCR7+CD45RA+. This specimen comes from a study of molecular identifiers for immune sequencing clone quantification. Whole-study context: The replicate experiment used RNA from roughly 20,000 or 100,000 naive CD8 cells. This RNA was split into five aliquots, and four of them were sequenced.

The rearrangement joins TRBV27 to TRBJ1-5; D is unresolved. The sample consisted of naive CD8+ T cells from blood, with Jurkat cell RNA spiked in. The subset here: FACS-sorted CD8+CD4-CCR7+CD45RA+ naive T cells. This receptor was identified in a human donor in good health. Some libraries in this study had Jurkat cell RNA spiked in. The DNA of the CDR3 is TGTGCCAGCAGTTTATCCCTCAATCAGCCCCAGCATTTT. It codes for CASSLSLNQPQHF.